One TCR beta chain is described in this entry. The record originates from a study of blood T cell repertoires in COVID-19. Study-level background: T cells, B-cell-depleted T cells, or PBMCs provided the cDNA or gDNA that served as material.

V lost 9 bases, J lost 9 bases, and 19 bases stayed unmatched. Germline V gene data show CDR1 as LNHNV and CDR2 as YYDKDF (reference sequence). The CDR3 length is 16 residues. Using immunoSEQ multiplex PCR, the repertoire was profiled, and TCRdb retains in-frame clones only, with some absent. The sample has approximately 210,000 clones; roughly four fifths are singletons. Donors in Cohort 3 who had recovered were those with two negative PCRs, healthcare professional clearance, or resolution of their symptoms. This TCR was sampled from a woman aged 55-69 years who had recovered from COVID-19. Source material: PBMCs or T cells enriched from blood (not recorded which). The rearrangement joins TRBV15 to TRBJ2-1; 8 nucleotides align to TRBD2. CDR3 sequence: CATGEPGLGKWGEQFF. The CDR3 region has the DNA TGTGCCACTGGGGAGCCGGGACTAGGAAAATGGGGTGAGCAGTTCTTC.